This passage covers 6 T cell receptor beta chains from one sample sequenced in a study of blood T cell repertoires in COVID-19 (TCRdb year 2020). The library was built by means of the immunoSEQ multiplex PCR assay. TCRdb mirrors the immuneACCESS table, restricted to in-frame sequences. Some clones are absent from its copies; in checked studies, under half trace to an unresolved V gene, and the reason for the others is unknown. Present in this sample are 450,000 to 500,000 clones, approximately 83% of which were seen just once. The top ten constitute approximately 2.9% of the sample. Specimen: peripheral blood. These receptors originate from a human donor in a cohort sampled during active COVID-19.

V usage is TRBV9 and J usage is TRBJ1-1; possibly TRBD1 for D (5 bases). CDR1 is SGDLS and CDR2 is YYNGEE in the germline V gene. The CDR3 consists of 14 residues. Trimming shortened V by 1 base and J by 4 bases, and 11 bases separated the two germline ends. The CDR3, as DNA: TGTGCCAGCAGCGTACGGGGGAGTGGCACTGAAGCTTTCTTT. It codes for CASSVRGSGTEAFF.

The chain combines TRBV7-2 with TRBJ2-3; 8 bases fit TRBD1. This CDR3 has 16 amino acids. CDR1 is SGHTA and CDR2 is FQGNSA in the germline V gene. V gave up 2 bases and J gave up 4 bases; unmatched junction bases: 8. As DNA, the CDR3 is TGTGCCAGCAGCTTATCGACGGGACAGGCCCCAGATACGCAGTATTTT. Protein: CASSLSTGQAPDTQYF.

The chain joins TRBV18 to TRBJ1-1, with D possibly TRBD1 on 5 matching bases. The CDR3 covers 14 residues. The germline V and J ends were trimmed by 6 bases and 5 bases, with 16 bases remaining between them. In germline, CDR1 is KGHSH, CDR2 LQKENI. CDR3 in DNA: TGTGCCAGCTCCCCTGGGTTGGAGGGGACTGAAGCTTTCTTT. Translating it yields CASSPGLEGTEAFF.

This rearrangement joins TRBV7-9 to TRBJ1-4; D is possibly TRBD1 (5 bases). Germline assignment: CDR1 SEHNR and CDR2 FQNEAQ (reference sequence). V was pared by 6 bases and J by 7 bases, with 18 bases between. This CDR3 region has 15 residues. The CDR3 is CASSLQGPHSEKLFF. In nucleotides, the CDR3 is TGTGCCAGCAGTTTGCAGGGTCCTCATAGTGAAAAACTGTTTTTT.

The chain links TRBV6-5 to TRBJ2-5; tentative D call: TRBD1 (5 bases). V was clipped by 7 bases and J by 1 base, with 16 bases between them. Germline V gene sequence: CDR1 MNHEY, CDR2 SVGAGI. This CDR3 region has 15 residues. The CDR3 DNA follows: TGTGCCAGCACTCAAAGTCAGGGTAGCCAAGAGACCCAGTACTTC. Protein product: CASTQSQGSQETQYF.

The chain couples TRBV6-2 or TRBV6-3 to TRBJ2-1; 9 nucleotides line up with TRBD2. Germline V gives CDR1 MNHEY, CDR2 SVGEGT. J was trimmed by 6 bases and V by 6 bases; bases with no gene match: 9. There are 15 residues in the CDR3. CDR3 sequence (DNA): TGTGCCAGCAGCCGGGGCGGGAGGGCCCTCAATGAGCAGTTCTTC. Amino acids: CASSRGGRALNEQFF.